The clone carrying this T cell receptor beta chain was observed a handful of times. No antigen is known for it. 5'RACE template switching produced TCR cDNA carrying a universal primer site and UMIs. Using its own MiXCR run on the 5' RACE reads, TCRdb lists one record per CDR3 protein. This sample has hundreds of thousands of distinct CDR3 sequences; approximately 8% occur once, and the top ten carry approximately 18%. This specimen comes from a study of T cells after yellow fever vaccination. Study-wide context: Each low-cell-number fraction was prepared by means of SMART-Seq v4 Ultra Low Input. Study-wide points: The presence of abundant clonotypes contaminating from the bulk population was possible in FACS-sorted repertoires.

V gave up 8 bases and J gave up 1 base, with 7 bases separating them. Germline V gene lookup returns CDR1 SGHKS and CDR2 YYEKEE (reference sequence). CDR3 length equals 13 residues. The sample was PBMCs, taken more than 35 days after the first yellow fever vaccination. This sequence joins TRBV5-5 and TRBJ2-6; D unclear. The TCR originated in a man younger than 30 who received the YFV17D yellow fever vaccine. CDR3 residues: CASVNSGANVLTF. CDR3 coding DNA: TGTGCCAGTGTGAATTCTGGGGCCAACGTCCTGACTTTC.